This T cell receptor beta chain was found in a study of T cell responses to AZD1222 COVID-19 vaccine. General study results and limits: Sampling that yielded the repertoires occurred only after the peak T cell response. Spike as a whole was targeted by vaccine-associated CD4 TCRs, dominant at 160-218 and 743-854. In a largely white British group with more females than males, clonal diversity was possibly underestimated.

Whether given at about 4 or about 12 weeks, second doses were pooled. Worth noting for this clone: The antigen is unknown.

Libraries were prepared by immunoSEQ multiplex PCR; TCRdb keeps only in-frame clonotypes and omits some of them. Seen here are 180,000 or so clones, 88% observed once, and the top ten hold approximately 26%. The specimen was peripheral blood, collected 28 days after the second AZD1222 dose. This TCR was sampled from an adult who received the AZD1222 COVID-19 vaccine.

Here the CDR3 reads CASSYSSGGGTDTQYF. The CDR3 DNA sequence: TGTGCCAGCAGTTACTCGAGTGGAGGTGGCACAGATACGCAGTATTTT. V and J are TRBV6-5 and TRBJ2-3; a weak D match, TRBD2 (5 bases). The CDR3 spans 16 residues. V dropped 0 bases and J dropped 1 base, with 11 bases sitting between them. The germline gives CDR1 MNHEY, CDR2 SVGAGI.